This TCR beta chain comes out of a study of T cell changes during pregnancy in multiple sclerosis. TCRdb keeps only in-frame clones here, not all; method: immunoSEQ multiplex PCR. This sample has about 49,000 clones; 95% occur once, and the top ten carry 5.5% to 6%. This clone was counted a single time. Germline V gene sequence: CDR1 MNHEY, CDR2 SMNVEV (reference sequence). This CDR3 has 12 residues. The junction had 2 bases not matched to a gene; V was cut back by 5 bases and J by 8 bases. This chain connects TRBV27 to TRBJ2-1; 8 nucleotides align to TRBD1. The TCR sequence derives from a female donor with multiple sclerosis, enrolled in a pregnancy study. The input for sequencing was CD8+ T cells from peripheral blood mononuclear cells, taken in the first trimester of pregnancy. The CDR3 is CASSMGQDEQFF. CDR3 nucleotide sequence: TGTGCCAGCAGTATGGGACAGGATGAGCAGTTCTTC.